The 14 T cell receptor beta chains reported below all come from one sample, sequenced in a study of blood T cell repertoires in COVID-19. Profiling relied on immunoSEQ multiplex PCR, and the TCRdb table lists in-frame clones only, not all of them. The sample consists of around 160,000 clones, 80% to 90% of them appearing once. Sequences were obtained from peripheral blood. Every receptor here comes from a human donor with acute or convalescent COVID-19. The donor label of this sample is uncertain.

The V call is TRBV5-1, the J call TRBJ1-2; 8 bases agree with TRBD1. The CDR3 covers 14 residues. The trim removed 0 bases at V and 8 bases at J, leaving 6 bases unmatched. CDR1 is SGHRS, CDR2 YFSETQ, per germline. CDR3 coding DNA: TGCGCCAGCAGCTTGGAACAGGGGGTGGAGGGCTACACCTTC. Its translation: CASSLEQGVEGYTF.

The chain has TRBV12-3 or TRBV12-4 and TRBJ1-1, with unresolved D. This CDR3 contains 12 residues. Between the trimmed V and J ends, which lost 5 bases and 10 bases, there was a span of 14 bases. CDR3 sequence: CASSPRPGGAFF. The CDR3 DNA is TGTGCCAGCAGTCCCAGACCCGGAGGAGCTTTCTTT.

This chain joins TRBV29-1 and TRBJ1-1; no definite D call. Germline V CDR1 and CDR2: SQVTM, ANQGSEA. V was pared by 2 bases and J by 0 bases, with 7 bases between. This CDR3 region has 13 residues. This CDR3 is CSVELTLNTEAFF. For the CDR3, the DNA is TGCAGCGTTGAACTGACATTGAACACTGAAGCTTTCTTT.

The chain has TRBV4-2 and TRBJ1-5; D is undetermined. V was pared by 4 bases and J by 9 bases, with 19 bases between. The CDR3 has 15 residues. The germline CDR1 and CDR2 sequences are LGHNA and YNFKEQ. The CDR3 nucleotides are TGTGCCAGCAGCCCCGTTAGGGCGCCTGAGGGGCCCCAGCATTTT. Translation: CASSPVRAPEGPQHF.

The chain is built from TRBV21-1 and TRBJ2-7; the D call TRBD1 from the table was never checked on the DNA. TRBV21-1 is a pseudogene segment. CDR3 length equals 18 residues. The CDR3 coding sequence is TGTGCCAGCAGCAAAGCGCTTTTGGCCACAGGGCCTGATTACGAGCAGTACTTC. Its protein product is CASSKALLATGPDYEQYF.

The rearrangement joins TRBV5-5 to TRBJ2-7, with D unresolved. V lost 0 bases and J lost 6, with 10 bases in between. Germline V CDR1 and CDR2: SGHKS, YYEKEE (reference sequence). The CDR3 has 13 amino acids. The CDR3 DNA reads TGTGCCAGCAGCTTGGACAGTCCAACCGAGCAGTACGTC. This codes for CASSLDSPTEQYV.

This clone was counted only a few times. The chain recombines TRBV5-6 with TRBJ1-2, with a tentative D call TRBD1 (6 bases). CDR1 is SGHDT, CDR2 YYEEEE, per germline. V was trimmed by 0 bases and J by 4 bases, leaving 10 bases between them. The CDR3 spans 14 residues. DNA of the CDR3: TGTGCCAGCAGCTTGGTAGGACAGAGCTATGGCTACACCTTC. It codes for CASSLVGQSYGYTF. The full variable domain, in which reference TRBV5-6 and TRBJ1-2 provide the parts outside the CDR3, is DAGVTQSPTHLIKTRGQQVTLRCSPKSGHDTVSWYQQALGQGPQFIFQYYEEEERQRGNFPDRFSGHQFPNYSSELNVNALLLGDSALYLCASSLVGQSYGYTFGSGTRLTVV.

The chain employs TRBV29-1 and TRBJ2-3; 7 bases are shared with TRBD1. Germline-derived CDR1 and CDR2 are SQVTM and ANQGSEA. The CDR3 loop spans 16 amino acids. V lost 0 bases and J lost 2; bases outside the gene matches: 8. CDR3 nucleotides: TGCAGCGTTGAAGATCTGGGGACAGAGCCCACAGATACGCAGTATTTT. The encoded protein is CSVEDLGTEPTDTQYF.

The gene calls are TRBV5-4 and TRBJ1-2; 7 bases line up with TRBD1. Per the germline V gene, CDR1 is SGHNT and CDR2 is YYREEE (reference sequence). The CDR3 length is 14 residues. V dropped 5 bases and J dropped 5; count of bases not matched to a gene: 9. The CDR3 region has the DNA TGTGCCAGCAGGTCGGCGGCAGGGGGGTATGGCTACACCTTC. It translates to CASRSAAGGYGYTF.

The chain links TRBV7-3 to TRBJ2-1, with 13 bases that match TRBD2. V shed 2 bases and J 9 bases; nucleotides not matched to a gene: 4. This CDR3 comprises 15 residues. Germline values: CDR1 SGHTA, CDR2 FQGTGA. The CDR3 DNA reads TGTGCCAGCAGCTTATCGGGACTAGCGGGGAGTGAGCAGTTCTTC. It codes for CASSLSGLAGSEQFF.

The chain joins TRBV7-9 to TRBJ1-1; 8 bases agree with TRBD1. The length of the CDR3 is 14 residues. V trimming: 5 bases; J trimming: 5 bases; junction bases outside the gene matches: 7. The germline CDR1 and CDR2 sequences are SEHNR and FQNEAQ (reference sequence). The CDR3 loop is CASSPGQGGTEAFF. For the CDR3, the DNA is TGTGCCAGCAGCCCTGGACAGGGAGGGACTGAAGCTTTCTTT.

The rearrangement links TRBV27 to TRBJ1-1, with 7 nucleotides matching TRBD1. Looked up from germline, CDR1 is MNHEY and CDR2 is SMNVEV (reference sequence). This CDR3 is 13 amino acids long. The J segment lost 12 bases and the V segment lost 0 bases, leaving 7 bases of the junction unmatched. CDR3 in amino acids: CASSLSPTGRTFF. CDR3 in DNA: TGTGCCAGCAGTTTATCCCCGACAGGGAGAACTTTCTTT.

V and J are TRBV30 and TRBJ1-2, with a possible D match to TRBD1 (5 bases). The CDR3 contains 13 residues. With 0 bases removed from V and 5 bases from J, the gap between germline ends came to 10 bases. Germline V gene sequence: CDR1 GTSNPN, CDR2 SVGIG (reference sequence). Written as DNA, the CDR3 is TGTGCCTGGAGTGTAACCGGGGGATATGGCTACACCTTC. This encodes CAWSVTGGYGYTF.

The chain combines TRBV15 with TRBJ1-6; 7 bases match TRBD1. The CDR3 is made up of 16 amino acids. Losses at the gene ends were 0 bases for V and 7 bases for J; bases not matched to a gene: 6. Germline V gives CDR1 LNHNV, CDR2 YYDKDF (reference sequence). The CDR3 nucleotides read TGTGCCACCAGCAGAGATTGGGACAGCCTAAATTCACCCCTCCACTTT. As protein: CATSRDWDSLNSPLHF.